The sequence of this T cell receptor beta chain was determined in a study of blood T cell repertoires in COVID-19. Measured with immunoSEQ multiplex PCR; TCRdb has only the in-frame clones, and not every one. The table lists fewer than 200,000 clones, around 83% of them singletons. CDR1 and CDR2 (germline): SNHLY, FYNNEI. The V and J ends lost 6 bases and 3 bases respectively, with 12 bases between them. This CDR3 is 14 amino acids long. Sequenced input: peripheral blood. The chain couples TRBV2 to TRBJ1-5; D gene unclear. The sequence came from a woman in her 70s who had recovered from COVID-19. CDR3 sequence: CASRGTALNQPQHF. The CDR3 region has the DNA TGTGCCAGCAGGGGTACAGCCCTCAATCAGCCCCAGCATTTT.